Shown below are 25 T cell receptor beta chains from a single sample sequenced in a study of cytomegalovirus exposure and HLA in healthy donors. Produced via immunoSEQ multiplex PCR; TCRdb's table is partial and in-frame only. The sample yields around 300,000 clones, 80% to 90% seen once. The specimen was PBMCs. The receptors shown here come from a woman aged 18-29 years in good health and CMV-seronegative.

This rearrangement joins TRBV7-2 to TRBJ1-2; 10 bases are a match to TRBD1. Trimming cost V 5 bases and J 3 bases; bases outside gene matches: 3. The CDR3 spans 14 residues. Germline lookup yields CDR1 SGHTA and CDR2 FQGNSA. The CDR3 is CASSPGQGDYGYTF. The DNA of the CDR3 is TGTGCCAGCAGCCCAGGACAGGGGGACTATGGCTACACCTTC.

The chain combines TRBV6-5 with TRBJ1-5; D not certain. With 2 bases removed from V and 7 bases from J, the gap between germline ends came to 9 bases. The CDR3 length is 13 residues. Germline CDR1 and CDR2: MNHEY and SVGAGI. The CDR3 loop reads CASSYTWEQPQHF. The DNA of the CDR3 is TGTGCCAGCAGTTACACGTGGGAGCAGCCCCAGCATTTT.

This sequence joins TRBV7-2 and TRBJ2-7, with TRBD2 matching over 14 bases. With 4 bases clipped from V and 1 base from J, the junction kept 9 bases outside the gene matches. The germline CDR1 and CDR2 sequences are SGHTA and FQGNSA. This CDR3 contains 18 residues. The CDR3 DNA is TGTGCCAGCAGCTCGAGGACTAGCGGGGGGCTTTTATCCTACGAGCAGTACTTC. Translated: CASSSRTSGGLLSYEQYF.

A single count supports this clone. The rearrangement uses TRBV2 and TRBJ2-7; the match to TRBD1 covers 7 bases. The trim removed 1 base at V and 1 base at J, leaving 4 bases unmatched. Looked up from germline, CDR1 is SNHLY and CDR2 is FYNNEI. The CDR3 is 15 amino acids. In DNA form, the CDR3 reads TGTGCCAGCAGTGAAGTGGGACAGCAATCCTACGAGCAGTACTTC. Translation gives CASSEVGQQSYEQYF.

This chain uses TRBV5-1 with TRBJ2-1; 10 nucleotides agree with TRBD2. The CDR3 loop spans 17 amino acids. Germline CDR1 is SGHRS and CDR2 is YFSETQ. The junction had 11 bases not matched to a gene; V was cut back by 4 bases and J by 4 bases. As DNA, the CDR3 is TGCGCCAGCAGCCAACGCCCGATAGCGGGGGGATACAATGAGCAGTTCTTC. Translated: CASSQRPIAGGYNEQFF.

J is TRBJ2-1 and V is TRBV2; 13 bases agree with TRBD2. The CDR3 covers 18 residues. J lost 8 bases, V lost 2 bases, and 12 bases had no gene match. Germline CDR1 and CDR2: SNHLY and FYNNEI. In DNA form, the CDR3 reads TGTGCCAGCAGTGAAACTAGCGGGAGGGCCATGGGGTTGTATGAGCAGTTCTTC. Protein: CASSETSGRAMGLYEQFF.

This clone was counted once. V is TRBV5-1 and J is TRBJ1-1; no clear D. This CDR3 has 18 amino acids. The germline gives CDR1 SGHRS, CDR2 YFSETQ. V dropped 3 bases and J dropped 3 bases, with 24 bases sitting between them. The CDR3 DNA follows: TGCGCCAGCAGCTCAACCAAACCCCGGGAGGCTAGAGACACTGAAGCTTTCTTT. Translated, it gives CASSSTKPREARDTEAFF.

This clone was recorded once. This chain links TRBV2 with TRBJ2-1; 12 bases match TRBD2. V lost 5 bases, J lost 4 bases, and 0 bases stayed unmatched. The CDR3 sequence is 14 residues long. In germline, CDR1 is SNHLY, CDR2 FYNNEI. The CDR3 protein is CASSTSGGYNEQFF. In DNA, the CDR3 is TGTGCCAGCAGTACTAGCGGGGGGTACAATGAGCAGTTCTTC.

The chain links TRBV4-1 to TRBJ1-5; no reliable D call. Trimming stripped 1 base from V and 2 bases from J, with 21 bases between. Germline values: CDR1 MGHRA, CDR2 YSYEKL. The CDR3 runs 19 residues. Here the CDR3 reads CASSQGSLQRRRGNQPQHF. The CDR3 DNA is TGCGCCAGCAGCCAAGGGTCTTTGCAACGCCGGAGGGGCAATCAGCCCCAGCATTTT.

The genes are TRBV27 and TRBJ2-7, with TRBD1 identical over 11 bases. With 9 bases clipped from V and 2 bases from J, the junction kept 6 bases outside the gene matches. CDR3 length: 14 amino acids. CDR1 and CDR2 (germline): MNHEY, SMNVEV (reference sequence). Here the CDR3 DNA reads TGTGCCAGTACCATGGGACAGGGGGCCTACGAGCAGTACTTC. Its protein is CASTMGQGAYEQYF.

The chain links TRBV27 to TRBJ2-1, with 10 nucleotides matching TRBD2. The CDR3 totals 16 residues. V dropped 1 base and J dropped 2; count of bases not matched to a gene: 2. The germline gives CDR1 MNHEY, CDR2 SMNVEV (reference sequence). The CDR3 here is CASSLLGTSAYNEQFF. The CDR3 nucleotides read TGTGCCAGCAGTTTATTAGGGACTAGCGCCTACAATGAGCAGTTCTTC.

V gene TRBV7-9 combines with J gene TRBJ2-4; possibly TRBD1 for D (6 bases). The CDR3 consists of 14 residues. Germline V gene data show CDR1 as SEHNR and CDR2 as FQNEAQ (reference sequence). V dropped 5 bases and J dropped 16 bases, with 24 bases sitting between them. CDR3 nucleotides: TGTGCCAGCAGCCCAGTTCTACCCGGGACAATAGCATACTTC. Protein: CASSPVLPGTIAYF.

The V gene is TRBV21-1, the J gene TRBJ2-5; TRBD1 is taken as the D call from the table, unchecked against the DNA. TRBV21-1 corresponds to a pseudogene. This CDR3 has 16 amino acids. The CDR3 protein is CASSKEGTGGQETQYF. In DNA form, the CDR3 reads TGTGCCAGCAGCAAAGAGGGGACAGGGGGGCAAGAGACCCAGTACTTC.

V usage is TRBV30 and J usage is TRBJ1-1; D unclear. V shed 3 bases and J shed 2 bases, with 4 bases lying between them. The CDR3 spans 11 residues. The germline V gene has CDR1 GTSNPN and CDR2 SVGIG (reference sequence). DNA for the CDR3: TGTGCCTGGAGGGCCAACACTGAAGCTTTCTTT. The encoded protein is CAWRANTEAFF.

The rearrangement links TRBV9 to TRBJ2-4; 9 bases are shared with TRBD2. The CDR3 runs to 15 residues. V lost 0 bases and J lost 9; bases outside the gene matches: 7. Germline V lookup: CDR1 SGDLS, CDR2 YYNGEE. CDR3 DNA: TGTGCCAGCAGCGTAGAGGTAGCGGGAGACAGCATTCAGTACTTC. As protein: CASSVEVAGDSIQYF.

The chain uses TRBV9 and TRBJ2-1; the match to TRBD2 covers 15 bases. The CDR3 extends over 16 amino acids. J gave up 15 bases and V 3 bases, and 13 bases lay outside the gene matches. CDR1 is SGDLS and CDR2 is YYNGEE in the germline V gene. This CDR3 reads CASSGLGGLAGGSGFF. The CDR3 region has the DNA TGTGCCAGCAGCGGCCTAGGGGGACTAGCGGGAGGCTCTGGGTTCTTC.

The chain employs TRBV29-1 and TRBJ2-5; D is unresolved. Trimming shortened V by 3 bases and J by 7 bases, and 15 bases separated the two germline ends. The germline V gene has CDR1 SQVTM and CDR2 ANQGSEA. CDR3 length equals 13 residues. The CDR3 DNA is TGCAGCGTTGACGGGTCCTCCCCAGTGACCCAGTACTTC. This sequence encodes CSVDGSSPVTQYF.

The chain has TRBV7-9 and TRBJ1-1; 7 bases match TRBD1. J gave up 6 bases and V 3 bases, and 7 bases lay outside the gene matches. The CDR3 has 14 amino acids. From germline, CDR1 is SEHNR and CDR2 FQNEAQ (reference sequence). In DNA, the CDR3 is TGTGCCAGCAGCTTCGTAACAGGGGCGGCTGAAGCTTTCTTT. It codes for CASSFVTGAAEAFF.

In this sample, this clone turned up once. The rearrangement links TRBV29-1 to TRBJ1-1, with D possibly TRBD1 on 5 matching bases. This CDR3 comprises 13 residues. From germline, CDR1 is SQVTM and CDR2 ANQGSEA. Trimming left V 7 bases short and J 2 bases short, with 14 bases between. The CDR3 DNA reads TGCAGCGCTGCGGGCGGGGGTAACACTGAAGCTTTCTTT. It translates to CSAAGGGNTEAFF.

The CDR3 nucleotides are TGTGCCAGCTCACCCGGGCAAAAGGACAGCCCAAGGTCACCCCTCCACTTT. Translated: CASSPGQKDSPRSPLHF. The chain couples TRBV18 to TRBJ1-6; tentatively, D is TRBD1 (6 bases). Germline V lookup: CDR1 KGHSH, CDR2 LQKENI. This CDR3 region has 17 residues. The V end lost 3 bases, the J end lost 10 bases, and 22 bases lay between the germline ends.

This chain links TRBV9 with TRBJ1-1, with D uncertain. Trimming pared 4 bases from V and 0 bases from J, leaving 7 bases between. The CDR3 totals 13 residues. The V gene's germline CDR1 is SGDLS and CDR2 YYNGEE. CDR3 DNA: TGTGCCAGCAGCCCCTCTCTGAACACTGAAGCTTTCTTT. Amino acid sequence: CASSPSLNTEAFF.

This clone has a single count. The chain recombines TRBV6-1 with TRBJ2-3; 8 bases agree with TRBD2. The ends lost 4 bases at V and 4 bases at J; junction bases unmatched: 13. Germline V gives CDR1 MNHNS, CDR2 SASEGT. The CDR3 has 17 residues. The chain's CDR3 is CASSGHLAGLIADTQYF. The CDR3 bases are TGTGCCAGCAGTGGACACTTAGCGGGGCTCATCGCAGATACGCAGTATTTT.

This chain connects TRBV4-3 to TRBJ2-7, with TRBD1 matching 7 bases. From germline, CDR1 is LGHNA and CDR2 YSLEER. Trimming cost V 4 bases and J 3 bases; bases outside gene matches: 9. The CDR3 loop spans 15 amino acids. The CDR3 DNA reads TGCGCCAGCAGCCGCGGCCGGGACAGAATCTACGAGCAGTACTTC. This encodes CASSRGRDRIYEQYF.

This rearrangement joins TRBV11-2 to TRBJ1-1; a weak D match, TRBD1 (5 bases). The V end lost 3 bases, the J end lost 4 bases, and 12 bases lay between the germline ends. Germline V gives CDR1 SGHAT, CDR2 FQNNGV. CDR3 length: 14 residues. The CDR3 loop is CASSFGGLGTEAFF. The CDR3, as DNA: TGTGCCAGCAGCTTTGGGGGGTTGGGCACTGAAGCTTTCTTT.

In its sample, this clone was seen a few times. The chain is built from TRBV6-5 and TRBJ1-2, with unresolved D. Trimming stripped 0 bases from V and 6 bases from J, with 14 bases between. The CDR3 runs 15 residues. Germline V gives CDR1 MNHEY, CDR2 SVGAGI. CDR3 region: CASSYSFGNWDGYTF. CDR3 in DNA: TGTGCCAGCAGTTACTCTTTCGGGAACTGGGATGGCTACACCTTC.